Following are 11 T cell receptor beta chains from one sample sequenced in a study of Tregs in tolerant kidney transplant recipients. Measured with immunoSEQ multiplex PCR; TCRdb has only the in-frame clones, and not every one. The sample has about 46,000 clones; less than 95% are singletons. Sequenced input: Tregs from blood. These receptors were obtained from a human donor in good health.

This clone was detected only a few times. This chain links TRBV30 with TRBJ1-6; D not resolved. The V end was cut by 2 bases, the J end by 10 bases, with 9 bases between. This CDR3 comprises 12 residues. Germline CDR1 GTSNPN, CDR2 SVGIG (reference sequence). The CDR3 DNA is TGTGCCTGGAGTCATCTGTCCTCACCCCTCCACTTT. Encoded protein: CAWSHLSSPLHF.

This rearrangement joins TRBV2 to TRBJ1-5, with D possibly matching TRBD1 (5 bases). V lost 4 bases, J lost 11 bases, and 15 bases lay in between. There are 13 residues in the CDR3. Germline values: CDR1 SNHLY, CDR2 FYNNEI. CDR3 region: CASSGEQGRAQHF. The CDR3 DNA follows: TGTGCCAGCAGTGGGGAGCAGGGTAGGGCCCAGCATTTT.

The chain uses TRBV6-5 and TRBJ2-3; possible D gene TRBD1, 7 bases. The CDR3 runs 14 residues. Germline V gene sequence: CDR1 MNHEY, CDR2 SVGAGI. The germline V and J ends were trimmed by 6 bases and 6 bases, with 16 bases remaining between them. CDR3 coding DNA: TGTGCCAGCAGCCCATTGACAGGGAGGGATACGCAGTATTTT. Its translation: CASSPLTGRDTQYF.

As regards this clone: Other DNA sequences in the sample encode the same CDR3. V usage is TRBV6-1 and J usage is TRBJ1-2; TRBD1 matches at 11 bases. V trimming: 10 bases; J trimming: 8 bases; junction bases outside the gene matches: 9. CDR3 size: 13 residues. CDR1 is MNHNS and CDR2 is SASEGT in the germline V gene. The CDR3 DNA reads TGTGCCACGCGATCGGACAGGGGGCGAGGCTACACCTTC. This gives the protein CATRSDRGRGYTF.

The chain carries TRBV7-9 and TRBJ2-5; the match to TRBD1 covers 7 bases. The DNA end favors TRBJ2-7, so the J call may be wrong. This CDR3 is 14 amino acids long. Looked up from germline, CDR1 is SEHNR and CDR2 is FQNEAQ (reference sequence). CDR3 in amino acids: CASSLRTGGYEQYF. The DNA for the CDR3 is TGTGCCAGCAGCCTCAGGACAGGCGGCTACGAGCAGTACTTC.

The chain is built from TRBV7-8 and TRBJ2-7, with 10 bases matching TRBD1. V shed 5 bases and J 6 bases; nucleotides not matched to a gene: 13. Germline lookup yields CDR1 SGHVS and CDR2 FQNEAQ. This CDR3 spans 16 amino acids. CDR3 coding DNA: TGTGCCAGCAGCGCGGGACAGGGGAACGGCCTCGGCGAGCAGTACTTC. It is translated as CASSAGQGNGLGEQYF.

The chain joins TRBV11-3 to TRBJ1-1; no definite D call. This CDR3 has 14 amino acids. CDR1 and CDR2 from the germline V gene are SGHNT and YENEEA. Trimming removed 3 bases at V and 1 base at J, with 9 bases between. In DNA, the CDR3 is TGTGCCAGCAGCTTGGACGGCTGGAACACTGAAGCTTTCTTT. Protein product: CASSLDGWNTEAFF.

V gene TRBV2 combines with J gene TRBJ1-3; 9 nucleotides match TRBD1. The germline CDR1 and CDR2 sequences are SNHLY and FYNNEI. Trimming at V came to 7 bases and at J to 10 bases, leaving 11 bases not matched to a gene. CDR3 length equals 14 residues. The CDR3 coding sequence is TGTGCCAGCATCCTACAGGGGGCCGGATGGACCATATATTTT. It codes for CASILQGAGWTIYF.

The rearrangement joins TRBV5-1 to TRBJ2-5; 11 bases are a match to TRBD2. J gave up 1 base and V 3 bases, and 5 bases lay outside the gene matches. Germline loops: CDR1 SGHRS, CDR2 YFSETQ. This CDR3 has 16 residues. CDR3 region: CASSWLAGGPQETQYF. The CDR3 nucleotides are TGCGCCAGCAGCTGGTTAGCGGGGGGGCCCCAAGAGACCCAGTACTTC.

The V and J genes are TRBV5-1 and TRBJ2-3; 10 nucleotides match TRBD2. Germline V lookup: CDR1 SGHRS, CDR2 YFSETQ. CDR3 length: 18 residues. With 1 base clipped from V and 6 bases from J, the junction kept 14 bases outside the gene matches. CDR3: CASSLSFSGLAASDTQYF. DNA for the CDR3: TGCGCCAGCAGCTTGTCTTTCTCCGGACTAGCGGCCTCGGATACGCAGTATTTT.

This sequence joins TRBV10-1 and TRBJ2-7; TRBD1 might be the D (6 bases). Germline assignment: CDR1 WNHNN and CDR2 SYGVQD (reference sequence). The CDR3 covers 16 residues. Trimming took off 0 bases at V and 4 bases at J, with 16 bases between the two ends. This CDR3 reads CASSESKDSDQYEQYF. The CDR3 bases are TGCGCCAGCAGTGAGTCAAAGGACAGTGACCAATACGAGCAGTACTTC.